The 3 T cell receptor beta chains listed next were all sequenced from one sample in a study of blood T cell repertoires in COVID-19. Clones were sequenced by immunoSEQ multiplex PCR, and TCRdb holds only the in-frame ones, with some missing. The table lists about 150,000 clones, 70% to 90% of them singletons. The sample was peripheral blood. The source is a man aged 55 to 70 with COVID-19, enrolled during active disease.

This sequence joins TRBV5-1 and TRBJ1-4; no reliable D call. Germline V gives CDR1 SGHRS, CDR2 YFSETQ. There are 11 residues in the CDR3. The germline V and J ends were trimmed by 5 bases and 4 bases, with 3 bases remaining between them. The CDR3: CASSYNEKLFF. DNA for the CDR3: TGCGCCAGCAGTTATAATGAAAAACTGTTTTTT.

The chain has TRBV5-8 and TRBJ1-1; TRBD1 might be the D (5 bases). V was clipped by 5 bases and J by 1 base, with 9 bases between them. Germline V CDR1 and CDR2: SGHTS, YDEGEE. The CDR3 sequence is 13 residues long. The CDR3 coding sequence is TGTGCCAGCAGGATAGGACAGAACACTGAAGCTTTCTTT. As protein: CASRIGQNTEAFF.

The chain uses TRBV6-6 and TRBJ1-3; 8 bases map to TRBD1. The J segment lost 0 bases and the V segment lost 5 bases, leaving 3 bases of the junction unmatched. CDR1 is MNHNY and CDR2 is SVGAGI in the germline V gene (reference sequence). The CDR3 runs to 15 residues. The CDR3 nucleotides are TGTGCCAGCAGTGGGACAGGCGACTCTGGAAACACCATATATTTT. The encoded protein is CASSGTGDSGNTIYF.